The T cell receptor beta chain described here comes from a study of control samples from healthy donors and cancer patients. Measured with immunoSEQ multiplex PCR; TCRdb has only the in-frame clones, and not every one. The sample contains 55,000 to 80,000 clones, 89% of which appear only once. Trimming took 4 bases from V and 4 from J, leaving 14 bases between them. This CDR3 spans 15 amino acids. Germline V CDR1 and CDR2: SGDLS, YYNGEE. The V call is TRBV9, the J call TRBJ1-4; D gene uncertain. Sequencing was performed on PBMCs. The sequence derives from a man in his 60s with colorectal cancer. CDR3 residues: CASSPTRVHNEKLFF. The CDR3 DNA sequence: TGTGCCAGCAGCCCGACTAGGGTTCATAATGAAAAACTGTTTTTT.